This T cell receptor (beta chain) was sequenced during a study of cytomegalovirus exposure and HLA in healthy donors. Study observations and caveats: Later analysis identified a missense DCLRE1C variant that was linked to TCR beta V- and J-gene trimming. Most observed TCR sequences were rare, whereas some public TCRs were detected in many donors. Associated with cytomegalovirus, according to the listing, were around 160 TCR beta chains.

The junction had 3 bases not matched to a gene; V was cut back by 3 bases and J by 1 base. Germline V gene sequence: CDR1 MNHNS, CDR2 SASEGT. CDR3 size: 15 residues. 13 Jbeta primers and 60 Vbeta primers were used for the PCR. Some clones are missing from TCRdb's copy, which holds only in-frame ones; the method was immunoSEQ multiplex PCR. Of 90,000 to 150,000 clones in the sample, about 70% are singletons; the top ten hold more than 2%. A remark on this clone: Its antigen is currently unknown.

This clonotype was obtained from a human donor in good health. Sample: PBMCs. This chain joins TRBV6-1 and TRBJ2-5, with 9 nucleotides matching TRBD1. The CDR3 reads CASSDGDRVQETQYF. Here the CDR3 DNA reads TGTGCCAGCAGTGATGGGGACAGGGTCCAAGAGACCCAGTACTTC.